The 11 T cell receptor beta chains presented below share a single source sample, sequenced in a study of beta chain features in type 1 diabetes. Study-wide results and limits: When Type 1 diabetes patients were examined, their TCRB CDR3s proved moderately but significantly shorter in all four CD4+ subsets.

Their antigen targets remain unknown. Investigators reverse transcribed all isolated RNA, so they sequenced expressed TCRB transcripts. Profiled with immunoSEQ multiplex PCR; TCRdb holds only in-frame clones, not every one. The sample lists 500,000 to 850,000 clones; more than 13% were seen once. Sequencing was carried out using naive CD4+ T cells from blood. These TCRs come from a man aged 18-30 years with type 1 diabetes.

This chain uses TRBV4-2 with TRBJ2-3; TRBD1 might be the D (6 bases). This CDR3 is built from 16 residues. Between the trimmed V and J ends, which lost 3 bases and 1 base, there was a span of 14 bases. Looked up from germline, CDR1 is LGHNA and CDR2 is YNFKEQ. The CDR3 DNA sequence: TGTGCCAGCAGCCATGATGGGGGCCAGGGCACAGATACGCAGTATTTT. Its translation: CASSHDGGQGTDTQYF.

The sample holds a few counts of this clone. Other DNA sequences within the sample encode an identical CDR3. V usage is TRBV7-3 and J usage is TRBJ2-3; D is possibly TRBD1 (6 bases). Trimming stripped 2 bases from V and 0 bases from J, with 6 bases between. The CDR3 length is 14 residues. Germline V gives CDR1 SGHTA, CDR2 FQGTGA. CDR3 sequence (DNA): TGTGCCAGCAGCTTAGGACAGAGCACAGATACGCAGTATTTT. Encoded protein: CASSLGQSTDTQYF.

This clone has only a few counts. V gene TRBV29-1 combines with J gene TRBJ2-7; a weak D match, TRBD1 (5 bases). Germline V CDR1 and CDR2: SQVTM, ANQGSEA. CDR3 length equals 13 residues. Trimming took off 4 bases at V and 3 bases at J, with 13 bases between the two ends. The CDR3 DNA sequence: TGCAGCGTTGTTAGAGGACATCGCTACGAGCAGTACTTC. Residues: CSVVRGHRYEQYF.

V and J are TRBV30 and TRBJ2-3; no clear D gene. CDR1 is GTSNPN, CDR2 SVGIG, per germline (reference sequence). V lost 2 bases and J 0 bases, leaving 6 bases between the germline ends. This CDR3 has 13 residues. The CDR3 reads CAWSYSSTDTQYF. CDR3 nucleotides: TGTGCCTGGAGTTATAGCAGCACAGATACGCAGTATTTT.

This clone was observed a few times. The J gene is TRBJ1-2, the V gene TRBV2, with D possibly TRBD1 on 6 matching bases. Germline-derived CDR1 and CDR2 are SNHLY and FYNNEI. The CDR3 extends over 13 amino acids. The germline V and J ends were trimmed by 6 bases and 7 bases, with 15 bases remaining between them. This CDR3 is CASRDSPSVGYTF. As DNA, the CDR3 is TGTGCCAGCAGGGACAGTCCGTCGGTTGGCTACACCTTC.

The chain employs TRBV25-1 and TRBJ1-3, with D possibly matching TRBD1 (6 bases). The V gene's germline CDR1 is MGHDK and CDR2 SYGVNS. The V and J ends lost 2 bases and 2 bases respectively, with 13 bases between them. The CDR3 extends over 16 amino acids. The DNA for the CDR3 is TGTGCCAGCAGTGAAGTTCTACAGGGAACTGGAAACACCATATATTTT. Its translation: CASSEVLQGTGNTIYF.

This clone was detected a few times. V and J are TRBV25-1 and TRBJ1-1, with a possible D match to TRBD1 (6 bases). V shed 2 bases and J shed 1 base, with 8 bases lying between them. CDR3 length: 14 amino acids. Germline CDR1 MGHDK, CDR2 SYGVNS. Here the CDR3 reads CASSETGWNTEAFF. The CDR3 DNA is TGTGCCAGCAGTGAAACAGGGTGGAACACTGAAGCTTTCTTT.

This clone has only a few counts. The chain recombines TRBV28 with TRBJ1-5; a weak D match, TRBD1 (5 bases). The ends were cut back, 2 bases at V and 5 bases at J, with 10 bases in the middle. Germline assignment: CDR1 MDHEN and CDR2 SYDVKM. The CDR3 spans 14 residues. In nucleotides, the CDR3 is TGTGCCAGCAGTTTAGGGCAGGGCGATCAGCCCCAGCATTTT. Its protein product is CASSLGQGDQPQHF.

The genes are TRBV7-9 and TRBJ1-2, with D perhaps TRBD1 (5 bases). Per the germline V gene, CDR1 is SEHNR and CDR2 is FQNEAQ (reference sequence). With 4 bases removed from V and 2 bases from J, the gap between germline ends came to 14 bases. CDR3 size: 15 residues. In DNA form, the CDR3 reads TGTGCCAGCAGCTCGCAGGGTATAGGGAACTATGGCTACACCTTC. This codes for CASSSQGIGNYGYTF.

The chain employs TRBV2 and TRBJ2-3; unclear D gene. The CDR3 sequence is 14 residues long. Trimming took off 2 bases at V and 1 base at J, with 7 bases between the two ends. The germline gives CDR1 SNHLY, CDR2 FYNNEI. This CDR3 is CASSESAGTDTQYF. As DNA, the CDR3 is TGTGCCAGCAGTGAATCGGCCGGCACAGATACGCAGTATTTT.

The CDR3 region is CASSPRDSGGTVQETQYF. Written as DNA, the CDR3 is TGCGCCAGCAGCCCCCGGGATAGCGGGGGGACTGTACAAGAGACCCAGTACTTC. V is TRBV4-1 and J is TRBJ2-5, with 10 bases aligning to TRBD2. V was pared by 4 bases and J by 2 bases, with 13 bases of the junction left unmatched. Germline loops: CDR1 MGHRA, CDR2 YSYEKL. There are 18 residues in the CDR3.